This T cell receptor beta chain was recovered during a study of cytomegalovirus exposure and HLA in healthy donors. Study-level points and caveats: In a later analysis, TCR beta V- and J-gene trimming showed a link to a missense DCLRE1C variant.

Concerning this clone: The target antigen is unknown.

The CDR3 spans 14 residues. Germline V gives CDR1 MNHEY, CDR2 SMNVEV (reference sequence). Between the trimmed V and J ends, which lost 6 bases and 1 base, there was a span of 10 bases. The PCR made use of 60 Vbeta and 13 Jbeta primers. Assay used: immunoSEQ multiplex PCR; TCRdb lists only in-frame clones, some missing. Here the sample spans around 150,000 clones, roughly 80% being singletons. This chain links TRBV27 with TRBJ1-5; a weak D match, TRBD1 (5 bases). This sequence was found in a man between 18 and 35 years old in good health and CMV-seropositive. What was sequenced was PBMCs. CDR3 DNA sequence: TGTGCCAGCAGCAGGGAATCAAGCAATCAGCCCCAGCATTTT. Translating gives CASSRESSNQPQHF.